This T cell receptor (beta chain) was identified during a study of blood T cell repertoires in COVID-19. How the authors handled the data: Reference gene primer amplification in the assay estimated nucleated cell counts. The data were produced by immunoSEQ multiplex PCR, yet TCRdb's version contains in-frame clones alone and is incomplete. The DNA gave D and trimming, while V, J and clone size come from that table. The data hold roughly 240,000 clones, with approximately 83% observed a single time. This clone appeared a single time. The CDR3 totals 15 residues. Germline V gives CDR1 WNHNN, CDR2 SYGVQD (reference sequence). J gave up 6 bases and V 0 bases, and 5 bases lay outside the gene matches.

The chain has TRBV10-1 and TRBJ2-4; 7 nucleotides match TRBD1. The sample consisted of peripheral blood. This TCR was recovered from a woman younger than 45 who had recovered from COVID-19. The CDR3 sequence: CASSESTGRRNIQYF. The DNA of the CDR3 is TGCGCCAGCAGTGAGTCGACAGGGCGGAGAAACATTCAGTACTTC.